These T cell receptor beta chains were read from a single sample in a study of cytomegalovirus exposure and HLA in healthy donors. Clones were sequenced by immunoSEQ multiplex PCR, and TCRdb holds only the in-frame ones, with some missing. The sample yields tens of thousands of clones, about 73% seen once. The sequencing sample was made of PBMCs. Receptor source: a woman between 50 and 59 years old in good health and CMV-seropositive. CDR3s include the opening cysteine and the closing phenylalanine or tryptophan. D genes are given only for firm matches. Size is omitted from some rows. Given values are once, few, many or a class for expanded clones.

abundance: .; d_gene: .; j_gene: TRBJ1-1; v_gene: TRBV28; CDR3nt: TGTGCCAGCAGCGCGGGAGCTGCAGGGGACACTGAAGCTTTCTTT; CDR3aa: CASSAGAAGDTEAFF
abundance: .; d_gene: .; j_gene: TRBJ1-1; v_gene: TRBV4-3; CDR3nt: TGCGCCAGCAGCCAAGATCTGGGGGGGTGGAACACTGAAGCTTTCTTT; CDR3aa: CASSQDLGGWNTEAFF
abundance: .; d_gene: .; j_gene: TRBJ2-5; v_gene: TRBV7-2; CDR3nt: TGTGCCAGCAGCCCTAACCGCCAAGAGACCCAGTACTTC; CDR3aa: CASSPNRQETQYF
abundance: few; d_gene: TRBD1; j_gene: TRBJ2-7; v_gene: TRBV27; CDR3nt: TGTGCCAGCAGTTTATCGGGCAGGGGGTTCTCCTACGAGCAGTACTTC; CDR3aa: CASSLSGRGFSYEQYF
abundance: .; d_gene: TRBD2; j_gene: TRBJ2-1; v_gene: TRBV10-3; CDR3nt: TGTGCCATCAGTGAGTCGACCGGACTAGCGGGAGACTATGAGCAGTTCTTC; CDR3aa: CAISESTGLAGDYEQFF
abundance: .; d_gene: TRBD1; j_gene: TRBJ1-1; v_gene: TRBV7-8; CDR3nt: TGTGCCAGCAGCTGGGACAGAAGTCGCACTGAAGCTTTCTTT; CDR3aa: CASSWDRSRTEAFF
abundance: .; d_gene: TRBD1; j_gene: TRBJ1-5; v_gene: TRBV5-4; CDR3nt: TGTGCCAGCAGCCGACAGGGGATGGGCAATCAGCCCCAGCATTTT; CDR3aa: CASSRQGMGNQPQHF
abundance: few; d_gene: TRBD1; j_gene: TRBJ2-1; v_gene: TRBV9; CDR3nt: TGTGCCAGCAGCGTATGGGACAGCCCCGTAGATGAGCAGTTCTTC; CDR3aa: CASSVWDSPVDEQFF
abundance: .; d_gene: TRBD1; j_gene: TRBJ2-7; v_gene: TRBV28; CDR3nt: TGTGCCAGCAGCCAGGACAGGGAGGTGCGCGAGCAGTACTTC; CDR3aa: CASSQDREVREQYF
abundance: .; d_gene: .; j_gene: TRBJ1-1; v_gene: TRBV5-5; CDR3nt: TGTGCCAGCAGCTTGATTAACAAGAACACTGAAGCTTTCTTT; CDR3aa: CASSLINKNTEAFF
abundance: .; d_gene: .; j_gene: TRBJ2-2; v_gene: TRBV28; CDR3nt: TGTGCCAGCAGTTTGTGGCGGGCTGCCGGGGAGCTGTTTTTT; CDR3aa: CASSLWRAAGELFF
abundance: .; d_gene: TRBD1; j_gene: TRBJ2-7; v_gene: TRBV5-1; CDR3nt: TGCGCCAGCAGCTTTAGGACAGGGATGTACGAGCAGTACTTC; CDR3aa: CASSFRTGMYEQYF
abundance: .; d_gene: TRBD1; j_gene: TRBJ2-1; v_gene: TRBV30; CDR3nt: TGTGCCTGGAGTGATGGACAGGCCCTCTACAATGAGCAGTTCTTC; CDR3aa: CAWSDGQALYNEQFF
abundance: .; d_gene: TRBD1; j_gene: TRBJ2-7; v_gene: TRBV11-2; CDR3nt: TGTGCCAGCAGCTCATCCGGGACAGGGGTCTACGAGCAGTACTTC; CDR3aa: CASSSSGTGVYEQYF
abundance: .; d_gene: TRBD2; j_gene: TRBJ2-2; v_gene: TRBV11-3; CDR3nt: TGTGCCAGCAGTTTTCTAGCGGGGTCGAACACCGGGGAGCTGTTTTTT; CDR3aa: CASSFLAGSNTGELFF
abundance: .; d_gene: .; j_gene: TRBJ2-7; v_gene: TRBV11-2; CDR3nt: TGTGCCAGCAGCTTAGCCGCGGTACGGTCCTACGAGCAGTACTTC; CDR3aa: CASSLAAVRSYEQYF
abundance: .; d_gene: TRBD1; j_gene: TRBJ2-3; v_gene: TRBV29-1; CDR3nt: TGCAGCGTCTTTACAGGGGCAGATACGCAGTATTTT; CDR3aa: CSVFTGADTQYF
abundance: once; d_gene: .; j_gene: TRBJ2-7; v_gene: TRBV6-5; CDR3nt: TGTGCCAGCAGGGACAGATCGAGACGGGCCTACGAGCAGTACTTC; CDR3aa: CASRDRSRRAYEQYF
abundance: .; d_gene: .; j_gene: TRBJ2-7; v_gene: TRBV28; CDR3nt: TGTGCCAGCAGTTCATACAGCGGAGAAGAGCAGTACTTC; CDR3aa: CASSSYSGEEQYF
abundance: .; d_gene: TRBD2; j_gene: TRBJ2-1; v_gene: TRBV19; CDR3nt: TGTGCCAGTAGTATGGCCACTAGCGGGGGGTCATACAATGAGCAGTTCTTC; CDR3aa: CASSMATSGGSYNEQFF
abundance: .; d_gene: TRBD1; j_gene: TRBJ2-7; v_gene: TRBV7-8; CDR3nt: TGTGCCAGCAGCTTAGCTGGAGGACAGGGACCCCCTGAGGCCGAGCAGTACTTC; CDR3aa: CASSLAGGQGPPEAEQYF
abundance: once; d_gene: TRBD1; j_gene: TRBJ2-7; v_gene: TRBV9; CDR3nt: TGTGCCAGCAGCGCCCCGGGACAGGGTTACGAGCAGTACTTC; CDR3aa: CASSAPGQGYEQYF
abundance: few; d_gene: TRBD1; j_gene: TRBJ1-5; v_gene: TRBV28; CDR3nt: TGTGCCAGCAGTTTGACCGGGACAGGGGTGGGGGGTTATAGCAATCAGCCCCAGCATTTT; CDR3aa: CASSLTGTGVGGYSNQPQHF
abundance: .; d_gene: .; j_gene: TRBJ1-3; v_gene: TRBV30; CDR3nt: TGTGCCTGGAGAAGGGACACGCCGAACGGCATATATTTT; CDR3aa: CAWRRDTPNGIYF
abundance: .; d_gene: TRBD2; j_gene: TRBJ2-5; v_gene: TRBV11-3; CDR3nt: TGTGCCAGCAGCTCCCCGACTAGCGGGAGGTCTGAGGGAGAGACCCAGTACTTC; CDR3aa: CASSSPTSGRSEGETQYF
abundance: .; d_gene: TRBD2; j_gene: TRBJ2-3; v_gene: TRBV30; CDR3nt: TGTGCCTGGAGCCCCGGGACTAGCGGCACAGATACGCAGTATTTT; CDR3aa: CAWSPGTSGTDTQYF
abundance: .; d_gene: .; j_gene: TRBJ2-7; v_gene: TRBV7-8; CDR3nt: TGTGCCAGCGACCCCTCACCAGGGGAATTCACTACTGGCGAGCAGTACTTC; CDR3aa: CASDPSPGEFTTGEQYF
abundance: once; d_gene: .; j_gene: TRBJ2-1; v_gene: TRBV7-8; CDR3nt: TGTGCCAGCAGCCCCCAGCCCGGGGCCTACAATGAGCAGTTCTTC; CDR3aa: CASSPQPGAYNEQFF
abundance: .; d_gene: .; j_gene: TRBJ1-1; v_gene: TRBV6-5; CDR3nt: TGTGCCAGCAGCTTTGATAACGGTATGAACACTGAAGCTTTCTTT; CDR3aa: CASSFDNGMNTEAFF
abundance: .; d_gene: TRBD2; j_gene: TRBJ2-7; v_gene: TRBV29-1; CDR3nt: TGCAGCGTGGCGAGCGGGGCAGGCTACGAGCAGTACTTC; CDR3aa: CSVASGAGYEQYF
abundance: few; d_gene: TRBD2; j_gene: TRBJ2-7; v_gene: TRBV28; CDR3nt: TGTGCCAGCAGCCGTAGCGGGAGTCTCTACGAGCAGTACTTC; CDR3aa: CASSRSGSLYEQYF
abundance: .; d_gene: .; j_gene: TRBJ1-4; v_gene: TRBV4-3; CDR3nt: TGCGCCAGCAGCCAAGCCGGGAAGGCTAATGAAAAACTGTTTTTT; CDR3aa: CASSQAGKANEKLFF